This T cell receptor beta chain is from a study of cytomegalovirus exposure and HLA in healthy donors. The PCR contained 60 Vbeta and 13 Jbeta primers. TCRdb's copy holds only in-frame clones and misses some; the assay was immunoSEQ multiplex PCR. The top ten clones hold roughly 4.7% of a sample with 180,000 or so clones, roughly 80% of them seen once. The germline gives CDR1 LNHDA, CDR2 SQIVND (reference sequence). The junction had 11 bases not matched to a gene; V was cut back by 5 bases and J by 8 bases. The CDR3 extends over 15 amino acids. The genes are TRBV19 and TRBJ1-1; TRBD1 agrees at 10 bases. This sequence originates from a woman aged 45-65 years in good health and CMV-seropositive. The sample was PBMCs. CDR3 in amino acids: CASSAASDRGLEAFF. Written as DNA, the CDR3 is TGTGCCAGTAGTGCAGCATCCGACAGGGGGCTAGAAGCTTTCTTT.